This TCR beta chain was profiled in a study of blood T cell repertoires in COVID-19. This CDR3 is 15 amino acids long. The V and J ends lost 3 bases and 2 bases, in that order; junction bases with no gene match: 5. CDR1 is SGHAT, CDR2 FQNNGV, per germline. Sequencing was performed with immunoSEQ multiplex PCR; in TCRdb, only in-frame clones are kept and a portion is missing. The table lists approximately 300,000 clones, 89% of them singletons. This TCR was sampled from a man between 60 and 75 years old who had recovered from COVID-19. V gene TRBV11-2 combines with J gene TRBJ2-7, with 9 bases matching TRBD1. The sample taken for sequencing was PBMCs or T cells enriched from blood (not recorded which). The CDR3 sequence: CASSLGTGLPYEQYF. DNA for the CDR3: TGTGCCAGCAGCTTGGGGACAGGGTTGCCCTACGAGCAGTACTTC.